This T cell receptor (beta chain) was identified in a study of blood T cell repertoires in COVID-19. Participants had their cohort set by participant-reported clinical history. The study counted Cohort 3 donors as recovered given two negative PCRs, clearance, or symptom resolution. Germline V gives CDR1 SQVTM, CDR2 ANQGSEA. Trimming pared 5 bases from V and 1 base from J, leaving 14 bases between. This CDR3 contains 14 residues. Original processing methods: Amplification of reference gene primers provided the estimated nucleated cell counts. Libraries were prepared by immunoSEQ multiplex PCR; TCRdb keeps only in-frame clonotypes and omits some of them. The V and J calls and clone size are taken from that table; D and trimming were inferred from the DNA. Altogether about 160,000 clones are present, about 80% being singletons, with the ten largest covering about 3.7%.

The receptor's source is a woman aged 55-69 years who had recovered from COVID-19. The chain carries TRBV29-1 and TRBJ1-1, with D unclear. The sequenced sample was PBMCs or T cells enriched from blood (not recorded which). The CDR3 region is CSVWALSGNTEAFF. CDR3 DNA sequence: TGCAGCGTTTGGGCCCTAAGCGGGAACACTGAAGCTTTCTTT.